Reported below is one T cell receptor (beta chain). As originally analysed: Sample TCR counts, which ranged from 23,224 to 690,600, had a median of roughly 99,000. TCRdb called the RACE reads again in MiXCR, with one record for every CDR3 protein. The V and J calls here are based on TCRdb, not the publication. The sample lists roughly 380,000 distinct CDR3 sequences, approximately 5.1% occurring once. The data were obtained in a study of human T cells and chemical hapten exposure. Across the whole study: While the approximately 22-week study was under way, patients received diphenylcyclopropenone on the scalp every week. Slight volume differences across pooled libraries mainly accounted for varying per-sample TCR yields.

The time point was: pre-sensitization, week 0. The treatment denotes: therapeutic diphenylcyclopropenone sensitization with weekly scalp DPC. Someone pulled total RNA out of unfractionated whole blood. In germline, CDR1 is SGHDT, CDR2 YYEEEE. V lost 1 base and J lost 5, with 9 bases in between. CDR3 length: 14 residues. The TCR comes from a woman in her fifties or sixties with alopecia areata. Some clones in this sample may be carry-over from other donors' samples. The source material was whole blood, sampled in connection with sensitization to the hapten diphenylcyclopropenone (DPC). The chain employs TRBV5-6 and TRBJ1-4; D is ambiguous. CDR3 in amino acids: CASSLRQPNEKLFF. The CDR3 nucleotides are TGTGCCAGCAGCTTGAGGCAGCCGAATGAAAAACTGTTTTTT. Using reference TRBV5-6 and TRBJ1-4 for the parts outside the CDR3, the full variable domain is DAGVTQSPTHLIKTRGQQVTLRCSPKSGHDTVSWYQQALGQGPQFIFQYYEEEERQRGNFPDRFSGHQFPNYSSELNVNALLLGDSALYLCASSLRQPNEKLFFGSGTQLSVL.